The clone carrying this T cell receptor beta chain was detected only a few times. Its matching antigen is unknown. Vbeta (60) and Jbeta (13) primers were used in the PCR. TCRdb's copy holds only in-frame clones and misses some; the assay was immunoSEQ multiplex PCR. This repertoire shows about 160,000 clones, roughly four fifths found once; its top ten account for about 10%. Germline values: CDR1 SEHNR, CDR2 FQNEAQ (reference sequence). The CDR3 extends over 17 amino acids. Trimming removed 5 bases from V and 7 bases from J; junction bases left unmatched: 16. The record originates from a study of cytomegalovirus exposure and HLA in healthy donors. Overall study findings and caveats: A highly shared variant cluster was judged a likely technical artifact.

The receptor's source is a man aged 45-65 years in good health and CMV-seropositive. The sequenced sample consisted of PBMCs. The rearrangement links TRBV7-9 to TRBJ2-2, with 7 bases that match TRBD1. As DNA, the CDR3 is TGTGCCAGCAGCCAACAGTTGTCCCGGGACAGTATCGGGGAGCTGTTTTTT. Its translation: CASSQQLSRDSIGELFF.